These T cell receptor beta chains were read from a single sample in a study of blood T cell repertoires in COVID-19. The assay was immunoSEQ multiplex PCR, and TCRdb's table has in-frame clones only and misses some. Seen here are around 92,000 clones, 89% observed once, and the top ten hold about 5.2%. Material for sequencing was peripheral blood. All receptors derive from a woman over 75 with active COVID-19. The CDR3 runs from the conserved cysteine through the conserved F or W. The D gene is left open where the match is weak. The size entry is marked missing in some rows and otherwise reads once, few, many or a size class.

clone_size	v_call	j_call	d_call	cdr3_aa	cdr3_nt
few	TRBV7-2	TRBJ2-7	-	CASSLAVEQYF	TGTGCCAGCAGCTTAGCTGTAGAGCAGTACTTC
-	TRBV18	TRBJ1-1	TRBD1	CASSLGQLNTEAFF	TGTGCCAGCTCATTGGGACAGCTGAACACTGAAGCTTTCTTT
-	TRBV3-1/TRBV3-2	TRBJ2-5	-	CASSHPLQTNQETQYF	TGTGCCAGCAGCCATCCACTCCAGACAAACCAAGAGACCCAGTACTTC
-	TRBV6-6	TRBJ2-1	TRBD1	CASRDRGGFYEQFF	TGTGCCAGCCGGGACAGGGGGGGATTCTATGAGCAGTTCTTC
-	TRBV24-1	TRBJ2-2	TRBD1	CATSGGASGQLANTGELFF	TGTGCCACCAGTGGTGGCGCGTCGGGACAGTTGGCCAACACCGGGGAGCTGTTTTTT
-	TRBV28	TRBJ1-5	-	CASSQLCRGSGCDQPQHF	TGTGCCAGCAGTCAACTCTGCAGGGGTTCAGGGTGTGATCAGCCCCAGCATTTT
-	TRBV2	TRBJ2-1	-	CASSGLGLKYNEQFF	TGTGCCAGCAGTGGCCTAGGACTAAAATACAATGAGCAGTTCTTC
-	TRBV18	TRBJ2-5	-	CASSPTSGEETQYF	TGTGCCAGCTCCCCTACTTCGGGGGAAGAGACCCAGTACTTC
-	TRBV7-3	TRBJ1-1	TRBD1	CASSFDRGDTEAFF	TGTGCCAGCAGCTTTGACAGGGGGGACACTGAAGCTTTCTTT
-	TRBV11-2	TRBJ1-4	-	CASSLRGRGAYEKLFF	TGTGCCAGCAGCCTACGGGGCAGGGGCGCTTATGAAAAACTGTTTTTT
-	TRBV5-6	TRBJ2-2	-	CASSLASRGNTGELFF	TGTGCCAGCAGCTTGGCCTCCAGGGGGAACACCGGGGAGCTGTTTTTT
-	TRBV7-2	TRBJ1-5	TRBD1	CASSFGTVFNQPQHF	TGTGCCAGCAGCTTTGGGACAGTTTTTAATCAGCCCCAGCATTTT
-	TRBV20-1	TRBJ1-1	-	CSAAGNTEAFF	TGCAGTGCTGCAGGGAACACTGAAGCTTTCTTT
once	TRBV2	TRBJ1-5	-	CASGLGGQPQHF	TGTGCCAGCGGTCTAGGGGGTCAGCCCCAGCATTTT
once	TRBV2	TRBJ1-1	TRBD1	CASRPGGDRDTEAFF	TGTGCCAGCAGACCGGGCGGGGACAGGGACACTGAAGCTTTCTTT
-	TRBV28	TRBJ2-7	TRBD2	CASSLGLAGVDEQYF	TGTGCCAGCAGTTTGGGACTAGCGGGGGTGGACGAGCAGTACTTC